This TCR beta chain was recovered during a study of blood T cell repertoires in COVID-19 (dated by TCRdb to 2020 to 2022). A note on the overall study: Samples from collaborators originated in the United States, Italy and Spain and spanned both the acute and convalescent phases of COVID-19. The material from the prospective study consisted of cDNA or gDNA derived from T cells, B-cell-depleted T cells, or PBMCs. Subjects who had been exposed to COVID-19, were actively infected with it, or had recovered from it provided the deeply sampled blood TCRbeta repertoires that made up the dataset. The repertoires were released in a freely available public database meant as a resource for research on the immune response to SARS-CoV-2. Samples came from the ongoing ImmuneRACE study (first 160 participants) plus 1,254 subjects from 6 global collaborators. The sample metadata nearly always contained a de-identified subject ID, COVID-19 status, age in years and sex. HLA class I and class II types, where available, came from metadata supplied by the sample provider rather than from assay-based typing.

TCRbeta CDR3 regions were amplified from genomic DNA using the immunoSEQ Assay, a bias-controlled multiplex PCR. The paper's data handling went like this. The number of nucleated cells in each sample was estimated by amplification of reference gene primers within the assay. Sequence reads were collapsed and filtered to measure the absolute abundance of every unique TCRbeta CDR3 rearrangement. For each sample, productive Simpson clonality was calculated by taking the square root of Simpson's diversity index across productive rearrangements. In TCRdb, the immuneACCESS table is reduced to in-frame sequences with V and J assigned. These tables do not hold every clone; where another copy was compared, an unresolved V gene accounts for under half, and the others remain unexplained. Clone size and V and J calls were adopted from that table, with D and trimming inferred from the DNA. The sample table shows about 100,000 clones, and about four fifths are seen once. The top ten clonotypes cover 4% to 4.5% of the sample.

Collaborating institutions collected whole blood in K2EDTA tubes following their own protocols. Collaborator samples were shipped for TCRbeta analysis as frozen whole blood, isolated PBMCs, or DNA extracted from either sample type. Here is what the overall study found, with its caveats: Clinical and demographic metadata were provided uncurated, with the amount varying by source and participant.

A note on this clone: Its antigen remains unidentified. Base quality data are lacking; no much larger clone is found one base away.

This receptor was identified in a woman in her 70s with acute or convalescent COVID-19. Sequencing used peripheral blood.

The CDR3 protein sequence reads: CASSQGHLGNEQFF. The bases are TGCGCCAGCAGTCAGGGCCACCTCGGGAATGAGCAGTTCTTC. The sequence joins TRBV4-1 to TRBJ2-1; a tentative D call is TRBD1 (5 bases match). V loses 6 bases of germline sequence and J loses 7 bases, and the interval between the two ends is 16 bases. The cysteine opens and the phenylalanine closes a CDR3 of 14 amino acids. Of all the DNA, just the CDR3 is kept, 42 bases in frame from base 1. From a lookup of the germline V gene, CDR1 and CDR2 are MGHRA and YSYEKL.